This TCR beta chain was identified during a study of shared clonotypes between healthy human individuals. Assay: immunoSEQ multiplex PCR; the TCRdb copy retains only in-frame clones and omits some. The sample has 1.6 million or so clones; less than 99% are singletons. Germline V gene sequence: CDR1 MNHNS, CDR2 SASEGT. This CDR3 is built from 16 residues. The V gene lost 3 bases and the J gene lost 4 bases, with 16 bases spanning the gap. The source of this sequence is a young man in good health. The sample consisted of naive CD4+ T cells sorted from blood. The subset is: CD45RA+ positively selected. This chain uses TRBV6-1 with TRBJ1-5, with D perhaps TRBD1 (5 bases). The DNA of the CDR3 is TGTGCCAGCAGTGAGGCCCCGGGGGACCGGAATCAGCCCCAGCATTTT. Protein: CASSEAPGDRNQPQHF.